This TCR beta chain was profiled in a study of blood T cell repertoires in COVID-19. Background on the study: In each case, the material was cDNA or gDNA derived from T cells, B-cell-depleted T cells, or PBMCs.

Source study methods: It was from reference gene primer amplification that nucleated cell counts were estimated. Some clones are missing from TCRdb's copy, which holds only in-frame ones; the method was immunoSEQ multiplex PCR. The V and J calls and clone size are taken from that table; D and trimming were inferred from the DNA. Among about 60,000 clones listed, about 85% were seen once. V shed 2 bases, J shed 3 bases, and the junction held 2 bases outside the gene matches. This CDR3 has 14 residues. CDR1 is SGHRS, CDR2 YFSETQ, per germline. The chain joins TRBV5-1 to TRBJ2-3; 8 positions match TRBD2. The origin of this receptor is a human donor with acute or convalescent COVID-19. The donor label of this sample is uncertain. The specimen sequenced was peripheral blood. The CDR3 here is CASSLGTRTDTQYF. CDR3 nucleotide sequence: TGCGCCAGCAGCTTAGGGACTAGGACAGATACGCAGTATTTT.